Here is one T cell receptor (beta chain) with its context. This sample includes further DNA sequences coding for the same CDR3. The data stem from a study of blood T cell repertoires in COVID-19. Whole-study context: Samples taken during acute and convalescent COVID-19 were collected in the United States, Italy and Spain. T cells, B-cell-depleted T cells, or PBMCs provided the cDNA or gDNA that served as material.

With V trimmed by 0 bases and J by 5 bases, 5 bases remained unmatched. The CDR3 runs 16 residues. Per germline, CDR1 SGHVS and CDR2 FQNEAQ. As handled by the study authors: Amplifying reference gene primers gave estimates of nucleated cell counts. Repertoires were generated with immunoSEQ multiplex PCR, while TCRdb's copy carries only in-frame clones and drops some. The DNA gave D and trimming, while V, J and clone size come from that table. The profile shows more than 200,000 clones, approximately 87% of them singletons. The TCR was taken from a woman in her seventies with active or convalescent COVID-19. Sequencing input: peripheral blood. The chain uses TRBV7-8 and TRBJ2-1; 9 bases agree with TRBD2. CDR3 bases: TGTGCCAGCAGCTTAGCGCGCCTAGCGGGAAACAATGAGCAGTTCTTC. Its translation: CASSLARLAGNNEQFF. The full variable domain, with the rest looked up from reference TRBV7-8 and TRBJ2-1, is GAGVSQSPRYKVAKRGQDVALRCDPISGHVSLFWYQQALGQGPEFLTYFQNEAQLDKSGLPSDRFFAERPEGSVSTLKIQRTQQEDSAVYLCASSLARLAGNNEQFFGPGTRLTVL.